The source of this T cell receptor (beta chain) is a study of cytomegalovirus exposure and HLA in healthy donors. For the study at large: The same platform was used for the 120 or so validation repertoires as for the approximately 730 first-cohort repertoires, as reported in a later analysis. Overall study findings and caveats: There were over 150 TCR beta chains listed as cytomegalovirus-associated. Testing in vitro showed three CMV-associated chains specific for CMV antigens. A later analysis found first-cohort TCR clusters tended to co-occur in the 110 or so validation repertoires.

The method was immunoSEQ multiplex PCR; TCRdb's version includes in-frame clones alone and lacks a portion of them. The sample has roughly 140,000 clones, around 84% seen once. Details on this clone: Its specificity is unknown.

Trimming stripped 5 bases from V and 8 bases from J, with 18 bases between. This CDR3 region has 15 residues. CDR1 and CDR2 (germline): MNHEY, SMNVEV (reference sequence). Sequencing used PBMCs. The receptor was isolated from a man younger than 30 in good health and CMV-seropositive. The chain combines TRBV27 with TRBJ1-4; D possibly corresponds to TRBD1 (6 bases). CDR3 nucleotide sequence: TGTGCCAGCAGTGATTCCGCGGGGGGCCACGAAAAACTGTTTTTT. Translated, it gives CASSDSAGGHEKLFF.